This is a list of T cell receptor beta chains from one sample in a study of spatial heterogeneity in lung cancer. TCRdb reprocessed the 5' RACE reads via MiXCR and lists one record per CDR3 protein. Of almost 75,000 distinct CDR3 sequences listed, 10% to 15% are singletons. Here the sequenced sample was PBMCs, taken at surgery. Receptors were obtained from a male donor with early-stage non-small cell lung cancer. Both conserved end residues are part of each CDR3. Fields, in order: J gene, V gene, D gene, CDR3 protein. The D gene is left open where the match is weak.

>TRBJ1-4|TRBV19|NA
CASSAGARATNEKLFF
>TRBJ2-6|TRBV19|NA
CASSPSGGGTGANVLTF
>TRBJ1-5|TRBV12-3/TRBV12-4|NA
CASSLRQTGSNQPQHF
>TRBJ2-5|TRBV7-9|NA
CASSLHGQETQYF
>TRBJ1-6|TRBV29-1|NA
CSVRAGSGSPLHF
>TRBJ2-1|TRBV9|NA
CASSVDGYVGNEQFF
>TRBJ1-1|TRBV6-5|NA
CASSPRGGLDSTEAFF
>TRBJ2-1|TRBV12-3/TRBV12-4|NA
CASVPSGSYNEQFF
>TRBJ1-2|TRBV20-1|NA
CSAPDPNYGYTF
>TRBJ2-2|TRBV7-9|NA
CASSLWGPNTGELFF